The clone carrying this TCR beta chain was seen more than once but under ten times. Antigen unknown. These data come from a study of CD8 T cells in ankylosing spondylitis. Study-wide findings and caveats: Eight or nine highly homologous variants made up a TCR beta motif that seemed to typify ankylosing spondylitis blood. Earlier studies detected some motif variants in reactive arthritis synovial fluid and blood. Disease-linked clones reportedly showed significant enrichment in matched ankylosing spondylitis synovial fluid.

Trimming pared 1 base from V and 0 bases from J, leaving 6 bases between. The CDR3 totals 14 residues. Germline lookup yields CDR1 MGHRA and CDR2 YSYEKL. Quantitative barcoded 5'-RACE was used to prepare TCR beta libraries. MiXCR, run by TCRdb on the 5' RACE reads, gives a single entry per CDR3 protein. Here the sample spans 100,000 to 150,000 distinct CDR3 sequences, roughly 15% being singletons. This TCR was recovered from a male donor with ankylosing spondylitis. V gene TRBV4-1 combines with J gene TRBJ1-2; D is ambiguous. What was sequenced was blood, either unsorted or a sorted T cell fraction (not recorded which). As DNA, the CDR3 is TGCGCCAGCAGCCAAGCTCCGGCTAACTATGGCTACACCTTC. Protein sequence: CASSQAPANYGYTF.